These 30 T cell receptor beta chains share one sample of origin, sequenced in a study of blood T cell repertoires in COVID-19. The repertoire was sequenced with immunoSEQ multiplex PCR; TCRdb's copy has only in-frame clones and lacks some. The sample shows around 160,000 clones, around 84% of them seen only once. Sequences were obtained from peripheral blood. The source of these receptors is a human donor in a cohort sampled during active COVID-19.

The rearrangement joins TRBV2 to TRBJ1-1; possible D gene TRBD1, 5 bases. V lost 7 bases and J lost 3, with 12 bases in between. Germline CDR1 reads SNHLY; CDR2 reads FYNNEI. The CDR3 length is 13 residues. The CDR3 DNA is TGTGCCAGCACAGGGAGGAGGGACACTGAAGCTTTCTTT. Protein sequence: CASTGRRDTEAFF.

The genes are TRBV11-1 and TRBJ2-1, with a tentative D call TRBD2 (5 bases). V gave up 5 bases and J gave up 5 bases, with 13 bases separating them. This CDR3 region has 14 residues. Germline CDR1 SGHAT, CDR2 FQDESV (reference sequence). The CDR3: CASSPAGINNEQFF. The CDR3 DNA reads TGTGCCAGCAGCCCCGCCGGGATAAACAATGAGCAGTTCTTC.

V is TRBV4-1 and J is TRBJ2-3, with 8 bases aligning to TRBD2. The length of the CDR3 is 13 residues. V trimming: 0 bases; J trimming: 14 bases; junction bases outside the gene matches: 7. Germline CDR1 reads MGHRA; CDR2 reads YSYEKL. This CDR3 reads CASSQDPGLATYF. The DNA of the CDR3 is TGCGCCAGCAGCCAAGATCCCGGACTAGCCACGTATTTT.

The chain couples TRBV27 to TRBJ2-7; maybe TRBD1 (5 bases). Looked up from germline, CDR1 is MNHEY and CDR2 is SMNVEV (reference sequence). The CDR3 spans 15 residues. Trimming stripped 3 bases from V and 4 bases from J, with 16 bases between. The CDR3: CASSFSRQGRYEQYF. The DNA of the CDR3 is TGTGCCAGCAGTTTTTCCCGGCAGGGTCGGTACGAGCAGTACTTC.

The chain employs TRBV5-8 and TRBJ1-5; D not resolved. Germline V gene lookup returns CDR1 SGHTS and CDR2 YDEGEE. The CDR3 is 15 amino acids. V lost 2 bases and J lost 3, with 12 bases in between. CDR3 DNA: TGTGCCAGCAGCTTAGGTCAGGTTGACAATCAGCCCCAGCATTTT. Translation gives CASSLGQVDNQPQHF.

The J gene is TRBJ1-2, the V gene TRBV12-3 or TRBV12-4, with a weak D call TRBD1 (6 bases). The V end lost 11 bases, the J end lost 4 bases, and 14 bases lay between the germline ends. CDR3 length: 12 amino acids. In DNA form, the CDR3 reads TGTGCCTCGGGGGGGGCGCCCTATGGCTACACCTTC. Residues: CASGGAPYGYTF.

As concerns this clone: This CDR3 is missing its conserved last phenylalanine or tryptophan, likely due to a read error. No DNA is shown, since the ends of the CDR3 on it are uncertain; the CDR3 is the one TCRdb lists. The chain has TRBV4-3 and TRBJ2-6; the table's D call of TRBD1 was not tested on the DNA. The germline V gene encodes CDR1 LGHNA and CDR2 YSLEER. The CDR3 adds up to 9 amino acids, both ends counted. The chain's CDR3 is CASSQDIRA.

J is TRBJ1-3 and V is TRBV11-2; no clear D gene. V was trimmed by 5 bases and J by 2 bases, leaving 13 bases between them. This CDR3 contains 15 residues. Germline lookup yields CDR1 SGHAT and CDR2 FQNNGV. The CDR3 nucleotides read TGTGCCAGCAGCCCGCCTGGCGGGACTGGAAACACCATATATTTT. It yields the protein CASSPPGGTGNTIYF.

The chain carries TRBV6-2 or TRBV6-3 and TRBJ2-3, with D perhaps matching TRBD2 (6 bases). Germline V CDR1 and CDR2: MNHEY, SVGEGT. The V end lost 0 bases, the J end lost 11 bases, and 12 bases lay between the germline ends. This CDR3 contains 13 residues. The CDR3 region has the DNA TGTGCCAGCAGTTACTCGGAGGGTCACCGGCAGTATTTT. Protein sequence: CASSYSEGHRQYF.

The V call is TRBV7-6, the J call TRBJ1-1, with a possible D match to TRBD1 (5 bases). The V end lost 0 bases, the J end lost 4 bases, and 9 bases lay between the germline ends. The CDR3 length is 14 residues. Germline V lookup: CDR1 SGHVS, CDR2 FNYEAQ. In nucleotides, the CDR3 is TGTGCCAGCAGCTTAGCGCGTGGGGCCACTGAAGCTTTCTTT. It yields the protein CASSLARGATEAFF.

The chain recombines TRBV28 with TRBJ2-2; D may be TRBD1 (6 bases). The CDR3 is 16 residues long. V lost 5 bases and J lost 6, with 19 bases in between. CDR1 and CDR2 from the germline V gene are MDHEN and SYDVKM. The CDR3 loop is CASSPRQAVVSGELFF. CDR3 in DNA: TGTGCCAGCAGTCCACGACAGGCTGTGGTCTCCGGGGAGCTGTTTTTT.

Only one count was recorded for this clone. This rearrangement joins TRBV19 to TRBJ2-7; 7 bases fit TRBD2. This CDR3 spans 15 amino acids. CDR1 is LNHDA, CDR2 SQIVND, per germline (reference sequence). After removal of 5 bases from V and 0 bases from J, the junction contained 7 bases not matched to a gene. CDR3 residues: CASSVGRARSYEQYF. CDR3 nucleotide sequence: TGTGCCAGTAGTGTGGGGAGGGCCCGCTCCTACGAGCAGTACTTC. Using reference TRBV19 and TRBJ2-7 for the parts outside the CDR3, the full variable domain is DGGITQSPKYLFRKEGQNVTLSCEQNLNHDAMYWYRQDPGQGLRLIYYSQIVNDFQKGDIAEGYSVSREKKESFPLTVTSAQKNPTAFYLCASSVGRARSYEQYFGPGTRLTVT.

The chain joins TRBV6-5 to TRBJ2-7; a weak D match, TRBD1 (7 bases). V dropped 6 bases and J dropped 6 bases, with 12 bases sitting between them. The germline gives CDR1 MNHEY, CDR2 SVGAGI. The CDR3 contains 12 residues. The CDR3 DNA is TGTGCCAGCAGAAGACAGGGAGGCGAGCAGTACTTC. Amino acids: CASRRQGGEQYF.

The chain recombines TRBV19 with TRBJ1-2; 9 bases map to TRBD1. V shed 6 bases, J shed 5 bases, and the junction held 4 bases outside the gene matches. The CDR3 runs 13 residues. In germline, CDR1 is LNHDA, CDR2 SQIVND (reference sequence). The CDR3 region has the DNA TGTGCCAGTAGATCGGGACAGGGTTATGGCTACACCTTC. The encoded protein is CASRSGQGYGYTF.

The chain employs TRBV6-5 and TRBJ1-2; 7 bases agree with TRBD1. Germline loops: CDR1 MNHEY, CDR2 SVGAGI. The length of the CDR3 is 14 residues. The J segment lost 4 bases and the V segment lost 8 bases, leaving 10 bases of the junction unmatched. CDR3 sequence: CASFDRVRSYGYTF. CDR3 sequence (DNA): TGTGCCAGCTTTGACAGGGTACGCAGCTATGGCTACACCTTC.

The gene calls are TRBV9 and TRBJ1-2; D is undetermined. CDR1 and CDR2 (germline): SGDLS, YYNGEE. The CDR3 totals 16 residues. Trimming removed 3 bases from V and 7 bases from J, with 22 bases in between. CDR3: CASSAGDRGRTSGYTF. The CDR3 DNA is TGTGCCAGCAGCGCAGGTGACCGAGGGAGGACCTCTGGCTACACCTTC.

V is TRBV24-1 and J is TRBJ2-1; 9 bases agree with TRBD2. The CDR3 is made up of 13 amino acids. V dropped 8 bases and J dropped 6; count of bases not matched to a gene: 4. CDR1 is KGHDR, CDR2 SFDVKD, per germline. The CDR3 nucleotides are TGTGCCACCAAGGGACTAGCTGGCAATGAGCAGTTCTTC. This gives the protein CATKGLAGNEQFF.

In its sample, this clone was seen many times. The genes are TRBV4-2 and TRBJ2-3; 9 bases line up with TRBD2. Per the germline V gene, CDR1 is LGHNA and CDR2 is YNFKEQ. The CDR3 runs to 17 residues. V gave up 0 bases and J gave up 4 bases; unmatched junction bases: 8. In nucleotides, the CDR3 is TGTGCCAGCAGCCAAGAAGGGGCGGGGGGGCCGGCAGATACGCAGTATTTT. This translates into CASSQEGAGGPADTQYF.

This clone has just one count. V is TRBV3-1 (or the pseudogene TRBV3-2) and J is TRBJ1-3; 11 bases match TRBD1. The CDR3 length is 15 residues. Germline V gene data show CDR1 as LGHDT and CDR2 as YNNKEL (reference sequence). With V trimmed by 4 bases and J by 4 bases, 3 bases remained unmatched. The CDR3 DNA is TGTGCCAGCAGCCTCGGACAGGGGGCCGGAAACACCATATATTTT. Translated: CASSLGQGAGNTIYF.

The rearrangement links TRBV14 to TRBJ1-3; possibly TRBD1 for D (5 bases). This CDR3 region has 15 residues. The germline V and J ends were trimmed by 0 bases and 0 bases, with 6 bases remaining between them. The germline V gene has CDR1 SGHDN and CDR2 FVKESK. The CDR3, as DNA: TGTGCCAGCAGCCAAGACAGGGTCTCTGGAAACACCATATATTTT. Protein product: CASSQDRVSGNTIYF.

This clone was observed a few times. CDR3 sequence reads: CASSPRNLQRAFF. Here the CDR3 DNA reads TGTGCCAGCAGCCCGAGGAATCTTCAGCGGGCTTTCTTT. The V call is TRBV6-5, the J call TRBJ1-1; the D is unclear. The V gene lost 6 bases and the J gene lost 11 bases, with 19 bases spanning the gap. The V gene's germline CDR1 is MNHEY and CDR2 SVGAGI. The length of the CDR3 is 13 residues.

The chain joins TRBV10-2 to TRBJ2-7; 10 nucleotides agree with TRBD1. This CDR3 is 14 amino acids long. Germline CDR1 and CDR2: WSHSY and SAAADI. V lost 6 bases, J lost 3 bases, and 5 bases stayed unmatched. CDR3 sequence (DNA): TGCGCCAGCAGGGGACGGGACAGGGGCTACGAGCAGTACTTC. Amino acid sequence: CASRGRDRGYEQYF.

In its sample, this clone was seen a few times. This chain uses TRBV4-1 with TRBJ2-7; D unclear. CDR1 and CDR2 (germline): MGHRA, YSYEKL. With 1 base removed from V and 4 bases from J, the gap between germline ends came to 8 bases. The CDR3 consists of 13 residues. CDR3 DNA sequence: TGCGCCAGCAGCCAAGTGGAGACTTACGAGCAGTACTTC. This sequence encodes CASSQVETYEQYF.

With regard to this clone: In the same sample, other DNA sequences code for this CDR3. The chain is built from TRBV15 and TRBJ2-7; D is undetermined. Germline V gene sequence: CDR1 LNHNV, CDR2 YYDKDF (reference sequence). V was clipped by 0 bases and J by 4 bases, with 7 bases between them. CDR3 length equals 13 residues. The CDR3 reads CATSRDRGYEQYF. The CDR3 DNA sequence: TGTGCCACCAGCAGAGATCGCGGTTACGAGCAGTACTTC.

This chain joins TRBV4-1 and TRBJ1-3; TRBD1 matches at 8 bases. Germline CDR1 is MGHRA and CDR2 is YSYEKL. The CDR3 extends over 17 amino acids. V dropped 1 base and J dropped 4; count of bases not matched to a gene: 9. The DNA for the CDR3 is TGCGCCAGCAGCCAAGGGCCGCAGGGGGCATCGGGAAACACCATATATTTT. This encodes CASSQGPQGASGNTIYF.

The chain combines TRBV6-5 with TRBJ1-5; D is possibly TRBD1 (5 bases). The ends were cut back, 4 bases at V and 7 bases at J, with 11 bases in the middle. Germline assignment: CDR1 MNHEY and CDR2 SVGAGI. The CDR3 totals 13 residues. The CDR3 DNA sequence: TGTGCCAGCAGTTCACAGGTTTGGCAGCCCCAGCATTTT. Translation gives CASSSQVWQPQHF.

The chain combines TRBV4-1 with TRBJ1-1; maybe TRBD1 (5 bases). Trimming left V 4 bases short and J 3 bases short, with 15 bases between. This CDR3 is built from 15 residues. Germline V gene data show CDR1 as MGHRA and CDR2 as YSYEKL. CDR3 DNA sequence: TGCGCCAGCAGCCCCTTAGGAGGGGCCCACACTGAAGCTTTCTTT. This codes for CASSPLGGAHTEAFF.

The rearrangement joins TRBV28 to TRBJ1-5; 7 nucleotides agree with TRBD1. The CDR3 runs to 14 residues. V lost 4 bases to trimming and J lost 6 bases; unmatched junction nucleotides: 6. Per the germline V gene, CDR1 is MDHEN and CDR2 is SYDVKM. CDR3 sequence reads: CASSSGGGIQPQHF. The CDR3 DNA is TGTGCCAGCAGTTCAGGGGGAGGAATTCAGCCCCAGCATTTT.

The chain recombines TRBV7-9 with TRBJ2-5, with D possibly TRBD2 on 7 matching bases. CDR1 and CDR2 from the germline V gene are SEHNR and FQNEAQ (reference sequence). The CDR3 totals 15 residues. V gave up 0 bases and J gave up 5 bases, with 13 bases separating them. The CDR3 region is CASSLAGGRRETQYF. The CDR3 DNA reads as TGTGCCAGCAGCTTAGCGGGGGGGCGACGGGAGACCCAGTACTTC. Based on the CDR3 plus reference TRBV7-9 and TRBJ2-5, the full variable domain is DTGVSQNPRHKITKRGQNVTFRCDPISEHNRLYWYRQTLGQGPEFLTYFQNEAQLEKSRLLSDRFSAERPKGSFSTLEIQRTEQGDSAMYLCASSLAGGRRETQYFGPGTRLLVL.

V and J are TRBV28 and TRBJ1-1, with no clear D. Looked up from germline, CDR1 is MDHEN and CDR2 is SYDVKM. This CDR3 contains 13 residues. V was pared by 2 bases and J by 7 bases, with 11 bases between. The CDR3 here is CASSLPPHIEAFF. CDR3 sequence (DNA): TGTGCCAGCAGTTTACCCCCTCACATTGAAGCTTTCTTT. Using reference TRBV28 and TRBJ1-1 for the parts outside the CDR3, the full variable domain is DVKVTQSSRYLVKRTGEKVFLECVQDMDHENMFWYRQDPGLGLRLIYFSYDVKMKEKGDIPEGYSVSREKKERFSLILESASTNQTSMYLCASSLPPHIEAFFGQGTRLTVV.